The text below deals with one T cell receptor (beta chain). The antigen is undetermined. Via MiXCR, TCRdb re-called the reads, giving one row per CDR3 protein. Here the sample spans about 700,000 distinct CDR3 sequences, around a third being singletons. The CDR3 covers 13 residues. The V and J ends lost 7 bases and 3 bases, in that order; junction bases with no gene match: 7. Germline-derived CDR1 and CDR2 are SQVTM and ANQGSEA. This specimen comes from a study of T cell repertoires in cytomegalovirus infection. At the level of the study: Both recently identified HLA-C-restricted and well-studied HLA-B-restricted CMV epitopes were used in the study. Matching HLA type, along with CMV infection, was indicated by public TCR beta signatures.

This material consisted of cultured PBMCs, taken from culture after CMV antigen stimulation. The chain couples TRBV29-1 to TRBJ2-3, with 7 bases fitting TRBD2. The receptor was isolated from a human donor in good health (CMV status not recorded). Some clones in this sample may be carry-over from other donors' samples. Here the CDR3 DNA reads TGCAGCGGGGATACGGGAGGTACAGATACGCAGTATTTT. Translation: CSGDTGGTDTQYF.